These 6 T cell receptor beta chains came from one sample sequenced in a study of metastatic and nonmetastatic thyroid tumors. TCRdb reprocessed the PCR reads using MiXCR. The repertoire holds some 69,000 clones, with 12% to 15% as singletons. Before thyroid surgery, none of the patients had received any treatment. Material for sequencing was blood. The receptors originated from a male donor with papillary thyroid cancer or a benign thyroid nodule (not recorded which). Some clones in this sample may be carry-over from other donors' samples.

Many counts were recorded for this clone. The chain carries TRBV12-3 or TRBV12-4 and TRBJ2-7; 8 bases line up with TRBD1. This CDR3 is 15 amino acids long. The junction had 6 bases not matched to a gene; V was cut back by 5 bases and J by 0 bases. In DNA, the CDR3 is TGTGCCAGCAGTCGACTTGGACAGGGCTCCTACGAGCAGTACTTC. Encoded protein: CASSRLGQGSYEQYF.

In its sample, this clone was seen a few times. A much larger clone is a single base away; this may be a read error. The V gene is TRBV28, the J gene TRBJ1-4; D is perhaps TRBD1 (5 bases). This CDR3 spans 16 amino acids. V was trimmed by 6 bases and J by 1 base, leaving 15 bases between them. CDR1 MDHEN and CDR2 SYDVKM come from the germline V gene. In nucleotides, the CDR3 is TGTGCCAGCAGGCTACCTAGACAGCTAACTAATGAAAAACTGTTTTTT. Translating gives CASRLPRQLTNEKLFF.

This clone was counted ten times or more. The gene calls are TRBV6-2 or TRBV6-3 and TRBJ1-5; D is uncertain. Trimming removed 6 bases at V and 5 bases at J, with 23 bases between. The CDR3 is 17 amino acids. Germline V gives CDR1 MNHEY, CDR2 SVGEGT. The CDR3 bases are TGTGCCAGCAGCCGCAGACCGAGAGGGTCCTCGCATCAGCCCCAGCATTTT. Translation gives CASSRRPRGSSHQPQHF.

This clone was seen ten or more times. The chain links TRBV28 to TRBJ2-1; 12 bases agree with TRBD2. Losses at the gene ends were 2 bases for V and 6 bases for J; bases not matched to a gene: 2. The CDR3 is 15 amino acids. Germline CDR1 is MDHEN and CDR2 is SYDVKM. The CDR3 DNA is TGTGCCAGCAGTTTAACGACTAGCGGGAGCAATGAGCAGTTCTTC. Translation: CASSLTTSGSNEQFF.

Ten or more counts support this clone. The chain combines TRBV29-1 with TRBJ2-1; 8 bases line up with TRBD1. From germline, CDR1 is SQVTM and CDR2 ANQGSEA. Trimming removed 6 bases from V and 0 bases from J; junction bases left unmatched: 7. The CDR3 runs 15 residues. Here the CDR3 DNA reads TGCAGCGTAGACCGACAGGGGATCTCCTACAATGAGCAGTTCTTC. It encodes CSVDRQGISYNEQFF.

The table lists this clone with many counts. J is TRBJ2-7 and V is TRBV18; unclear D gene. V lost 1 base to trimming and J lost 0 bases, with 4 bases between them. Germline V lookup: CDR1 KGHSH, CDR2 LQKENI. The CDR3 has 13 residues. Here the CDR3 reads CASSPQDSYEQYF. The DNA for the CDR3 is TGTGCCAGCTCACCACAGGACTCCTACGAGCAGTACTTC. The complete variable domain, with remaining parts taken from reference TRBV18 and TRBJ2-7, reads NAGVMQNPRHLVRRRGQEARLRCSPMKGHSHVYWYRQLPEEGLKFMVYLQKENIIDESGMPKERFSAEFPKEGPSILRIQQVVRGDSAAYFCASSPQDSYEQYFGPGTRLTVT.